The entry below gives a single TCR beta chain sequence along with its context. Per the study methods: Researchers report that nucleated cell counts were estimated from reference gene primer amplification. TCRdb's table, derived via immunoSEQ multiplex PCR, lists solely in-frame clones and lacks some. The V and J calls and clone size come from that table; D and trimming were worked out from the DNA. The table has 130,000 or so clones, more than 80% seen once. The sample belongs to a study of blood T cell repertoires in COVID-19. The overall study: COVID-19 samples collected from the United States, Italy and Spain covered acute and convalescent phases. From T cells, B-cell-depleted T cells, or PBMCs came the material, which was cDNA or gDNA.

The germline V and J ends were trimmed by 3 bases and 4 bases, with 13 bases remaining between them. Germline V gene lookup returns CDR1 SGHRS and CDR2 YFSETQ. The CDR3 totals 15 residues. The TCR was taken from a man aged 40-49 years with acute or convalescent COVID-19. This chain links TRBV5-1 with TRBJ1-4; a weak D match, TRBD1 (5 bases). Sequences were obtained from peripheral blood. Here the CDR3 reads CASSSQLGGNEKLFF. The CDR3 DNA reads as TGCGCCAGCAGCTCTCAGCTCGGGGGTAATGAAAAACTGTTTTTT. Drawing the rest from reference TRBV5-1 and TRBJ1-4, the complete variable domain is KAGVTQTPRYLIKTRGQQVTLSCSPISGHRSVSWYQQTPGQGLQFLFEYFSETQRNKGNFPGRFSGRQFSNSRSEMNVSTLELGDSALYLCASSSQLGGNEKLFFGSGTQLSVL.